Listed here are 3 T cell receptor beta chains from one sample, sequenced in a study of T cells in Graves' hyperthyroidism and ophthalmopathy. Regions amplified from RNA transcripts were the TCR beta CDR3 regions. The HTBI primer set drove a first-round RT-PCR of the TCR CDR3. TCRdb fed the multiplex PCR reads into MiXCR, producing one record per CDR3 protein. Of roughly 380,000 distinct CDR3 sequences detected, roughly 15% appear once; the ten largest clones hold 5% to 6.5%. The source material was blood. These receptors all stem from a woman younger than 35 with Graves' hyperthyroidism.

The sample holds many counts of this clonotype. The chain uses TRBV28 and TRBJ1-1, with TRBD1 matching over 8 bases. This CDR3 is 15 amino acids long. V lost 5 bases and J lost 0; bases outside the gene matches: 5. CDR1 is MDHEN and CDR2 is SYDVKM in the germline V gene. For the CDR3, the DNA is TGTGCCAGCAGTGCCGACAGGGGCCTGAACACTGAAGCTTTCTTT. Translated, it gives CASSADRGLNTEAFF.

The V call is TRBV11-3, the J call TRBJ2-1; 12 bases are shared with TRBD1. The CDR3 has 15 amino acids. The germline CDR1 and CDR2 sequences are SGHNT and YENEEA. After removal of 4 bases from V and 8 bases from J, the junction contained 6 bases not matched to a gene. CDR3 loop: CASSSRDRGPDEQFF. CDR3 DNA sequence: TGTGCCAGCAGCTCACGGGACAGGGGGCCCGATGAGCAGTTCTTC.

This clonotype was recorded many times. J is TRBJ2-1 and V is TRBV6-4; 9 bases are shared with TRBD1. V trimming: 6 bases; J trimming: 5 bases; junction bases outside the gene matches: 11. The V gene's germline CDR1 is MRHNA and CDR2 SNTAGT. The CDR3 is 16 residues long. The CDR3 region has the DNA TGTGCCAGCAGCTCAATGCCGGGACAGGGCGACAATGAGCAGTTCTTC. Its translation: CASSSMPGQGDNEQFF.